This TCR beta chain was found in a study of early T cells in non-severe SARS-CoV-2 infection. Overall study findings and caveats: Sequences matched to VDJdb favored anti-spike CD8 responses, while private and CD4 specificities were missed.

With respect to this clonotype: The antigen is unknown.

MiXCR, run by TCRdb on the 5' RACE reads, gives a single entry per CDR3 protein. Here the sample spans some 40,000 distinct CDR3 sequences, around 6.5% being singletons. The CDR3 has 15 residues. Germline assignment: CDR1 MNHNY and CDR2 SVGAGI (reference sequence). V shed 2 bases and J shed 8 bases, with 16 bases lying between them. The TCR originated in an adult who was a healthcare worker with PCR-confirmed SARS-CoV-2 infection or an uninfected control (not recorded which). J is TRBJ2-1 and V is TRBV6-6; D is perhaps TRBD1 (6 bases). Sequenced here: whole blood, sampled at baseline. CDR3 amino acids: CASSYGQPTTDEQFF. In DNA, the CDR3 is TGTGCCAGCAGTTACGGACAGCCAACTACCGATGAGCAGTTCTTC.